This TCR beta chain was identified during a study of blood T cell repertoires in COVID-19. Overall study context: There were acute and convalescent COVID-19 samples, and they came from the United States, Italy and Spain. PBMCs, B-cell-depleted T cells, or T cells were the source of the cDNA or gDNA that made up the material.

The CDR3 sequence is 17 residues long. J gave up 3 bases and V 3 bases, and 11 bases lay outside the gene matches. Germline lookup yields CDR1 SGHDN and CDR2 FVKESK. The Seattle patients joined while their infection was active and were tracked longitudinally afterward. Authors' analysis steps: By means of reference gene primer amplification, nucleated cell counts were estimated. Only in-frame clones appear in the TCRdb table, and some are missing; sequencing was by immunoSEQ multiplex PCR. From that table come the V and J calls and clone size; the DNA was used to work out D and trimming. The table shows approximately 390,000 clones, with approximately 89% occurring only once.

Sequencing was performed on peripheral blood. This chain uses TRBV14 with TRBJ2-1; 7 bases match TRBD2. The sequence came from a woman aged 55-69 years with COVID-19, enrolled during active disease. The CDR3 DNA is TGTGCCAGCAGCCATACCAAAAGCGGGACGATCTACAATGAGCAGTTCTTC. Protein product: CASSHTKSGTIYNEQFF.